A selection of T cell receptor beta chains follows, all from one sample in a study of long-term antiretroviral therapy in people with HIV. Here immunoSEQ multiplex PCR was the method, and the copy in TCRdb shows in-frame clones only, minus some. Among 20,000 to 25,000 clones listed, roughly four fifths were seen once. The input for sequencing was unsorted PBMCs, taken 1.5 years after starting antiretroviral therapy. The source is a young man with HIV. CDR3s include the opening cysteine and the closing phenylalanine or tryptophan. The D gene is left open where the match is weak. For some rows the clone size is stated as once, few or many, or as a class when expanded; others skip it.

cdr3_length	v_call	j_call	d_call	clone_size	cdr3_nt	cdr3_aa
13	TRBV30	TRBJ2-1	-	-	TGTGCCTGGCGGAGGGGCTCCTACAATGAGCAGTTCTTC	CAWRRGSYNEQFF
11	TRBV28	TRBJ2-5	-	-	TGTGCCACAGGGACCAAGAGGACCCAGTACTTC	CATGTKRTQYF
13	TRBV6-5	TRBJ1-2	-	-	TGTGCCAGCAGGGGACCGTTTGGGGATGGCTACACCTTC	CASRGPFGDGYTF
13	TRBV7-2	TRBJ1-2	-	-	TGTGCCAGCAGCTTAGAACAGCTCTATGGCTACACCTTC	CASSLEQLYGYTF
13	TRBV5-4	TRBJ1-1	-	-	TGTGCCAGCAGCTTGAGGGGGGGGACTGAAGCTTTCTTT	CASSLRGGTEAFF
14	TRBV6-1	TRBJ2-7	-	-	TGTGCCAGCAGTGAAGGAGGGACGGCATACGAGCAGTACTTC	CASSEGGTAYEQYF
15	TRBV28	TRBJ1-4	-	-	TGTGCCAGCAGTCGAGCGACCGCGCCCAATGAAAAACTGTTTTTT	CASSRATAPNEKLFF
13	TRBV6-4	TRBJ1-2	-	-	TGTGCCAGCAGTGACTTGGAGGACTATGGCTACACCTTC	CASSDLEDYGYTF
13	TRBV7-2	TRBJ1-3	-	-	TGTGCCAGCAGCCCTCCGGACAGACACACCATATATTTT	CASSPPDRHTIYF
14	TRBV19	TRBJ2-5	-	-	TGTGCCAGTAGTATGGGGACGGCTCAAGAGACCCAGTACTTC	CASSMGTAQETQYF
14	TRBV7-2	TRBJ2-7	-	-	TGTGCCAGCAAAACACCAGGGGAAGGCTACGAGCAGTACTTC	CASKTPGEGYEQYF
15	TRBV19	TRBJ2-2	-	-	TGTGCCAGTAGTATAAGGCGGGAGAACACCGGGGAGCTGTTTTTT	CASSIRRENTGELFF
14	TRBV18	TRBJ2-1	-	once	TGTGCCAGCTCGCCCGGGACTGGGACCAATGAGCAGTTCTTC	CASSPGTGTNEQFF
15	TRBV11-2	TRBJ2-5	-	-	TGTGCCAGCAGCTCGGACGGGTCATTACTAGTGGCCCAGTACTTC	CASSSDGSLLVAQYF
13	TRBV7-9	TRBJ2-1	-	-	TGTGCCAGCAGCTTAGAAGGACGCGGTGAGCAGTTCTTC	CASSLEGRGEQFF
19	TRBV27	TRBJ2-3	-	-	TGTGCCAGCAGTAAAAGCTTGCCTGTGGCAGGGCTTAGCACAGATACGCAGTATTTT	CASSKSLPVAGLSTDTQYF
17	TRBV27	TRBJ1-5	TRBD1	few	TGTGCCAGCAGTTCGCTGGGCAGGGGGGAGAGCAATCAGCCCCAGCATTTT	CASSSLGRGESNQPQHF
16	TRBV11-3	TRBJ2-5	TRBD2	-	TGTGCCAGCAGCTTAGGGGGAAAGCGGGGGCAAGAGACCCAGTACTTC	CASSLGGKRGQETQYF
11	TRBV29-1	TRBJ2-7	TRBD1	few	TGCAGCGCCAGAACAGGGGGCGAGCAGTACTTC	CSARTGGEQYF
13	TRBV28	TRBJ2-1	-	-	TGTGCCAGCAGCCAGACTGGGGACTATGAGCAGTTCTTC	CASSQTGDYEQFF
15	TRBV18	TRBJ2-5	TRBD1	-	TGTGCCAGCTCCCCCGGGACAGGGAGTCGAGAGACCCAGTACTTC	CASSPGTGSRETQYF
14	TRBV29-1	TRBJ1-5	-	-	TGCAGCGTTGTCCTCCAGGAAGTAAATCAGCCCCAGCATTTT	CSVVLQEVNQPQHF
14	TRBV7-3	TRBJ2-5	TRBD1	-	TGTGCCAGCAGCGAGACAGGGGGCCAAGAGACCCAGTACTTC	CASSETGGQETQYF
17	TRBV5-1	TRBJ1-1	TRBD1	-	TGCGCCAGCAGCCAAGACAGGGATCTCCGCATGAACACTGAAGCTTTCTTT	CASSQDRDLRMNTEAFF
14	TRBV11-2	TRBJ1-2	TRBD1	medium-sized	TGTGCCAGCAGCTTAGATCAGGGGGACTATGGCTACACCTTC	CASSLDQGDYGYTF
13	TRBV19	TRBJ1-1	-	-	TGTGCCAGTAGTATGCTTGGGAACACTGAAGCTTTCTTT	CASSMLGNTEAFF
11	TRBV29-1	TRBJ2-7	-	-	TGCAGCGTTGTAGGGGGATACGAGCAGTACTTC	CSVVGGYEQYF
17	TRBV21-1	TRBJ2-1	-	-	TGTGCCAGCAGCACTTTAGCGGGAGTTGATTTTGACAATGAGCAGTTCTTC	CASSTLAGVDFDNEQFF
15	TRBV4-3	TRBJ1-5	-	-	TGCGCCAGCAGCCAAGCAGCGAGCCACGATCAGCCCCAGCATTTT	CASSQAASHDQPQHF
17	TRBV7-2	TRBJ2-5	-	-	TGTGCCAGCAGCCTGGGGTCTGGGGGCGCGTCTGTGGAGACCCAGTACTTC	CASSLGSGGASVETQYF
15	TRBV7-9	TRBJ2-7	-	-	TGTGCCAGCAGCTTACCGACGGGGATCTCCCACGAGCAGTACTTC	CASSLPTGISHEQYF
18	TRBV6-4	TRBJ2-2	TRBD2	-	TGTGCCAGCAGCCGGGGGGCTAGCGGGAGAGAGGGCACCGGGGAGCTGTTTTTT	CASSRGASGREGTGELFF
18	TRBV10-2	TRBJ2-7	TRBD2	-	TGCGCCAGCAGTGGTACGGGACTAGCGGATAGGTTTACCTACGAGCAGTACTTC	CASSGTGLADRFTYEQYF
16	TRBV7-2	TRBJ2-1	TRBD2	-	TGTGCCAGCAGCCCCCCGGGACTAGCGCTTATCAATGAGCAGTTCTTC	CASSPPGLALINEQFF
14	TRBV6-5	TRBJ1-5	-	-	TGTGCCAGCACCGCGGGCGGGGTTAATCAGCCCCAGCATTTT	CASTAGGVNQPQHF
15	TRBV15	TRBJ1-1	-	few	TGTGCCACCAGCAGAGGGTCAGGCGAGAACACTGAAGCTTTCTTT	CATSRGSGENTEAFF
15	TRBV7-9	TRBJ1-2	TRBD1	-	TGTGCCAGCAGCTCGGGGACAGAGATTAACTATGGCTACACCTTC	CASSSGTEINYGYTF
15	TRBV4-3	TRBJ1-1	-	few	TGCGCCAGCAGCCAAGATCGGGGGGCGAACACTGAAGCTTTCTTT	CASSQDRGANTEAFF
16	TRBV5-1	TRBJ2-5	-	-	TGCGCCAGCAGCTTGGCCGCCTGGGGGCCTGAAGAGACCCAGTACTTC	CASSLAAWGPEETQYF
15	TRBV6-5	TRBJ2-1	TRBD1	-	TGTGCCAGCAGTCTACGCGCAGGGGGTTACAATGAGCAGTTCTTC	CASSLRAGGYNEQFF
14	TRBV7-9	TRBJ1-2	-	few	TGTGCCAGCAGCTTAGGAGGTTTCGGCTATGGCTACACCTTC	CASSLGGFGYGYTF
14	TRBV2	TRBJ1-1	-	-	TGTGCCATTCCCTTTGGAGCTCCGCACACTGAAGCTTTCTTT	CAIPFGAPHTEAFF
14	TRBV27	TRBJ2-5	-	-	TGTGCCAGCAGTTTTTGGGGGCTCAAAGAGACCCAGTACTTC	CASSFWGLKETQYF
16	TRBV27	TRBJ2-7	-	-	TGTGCCAGCAGCTCCCCGTCCGCAAAGGGGGTCTACGAGCAGTACTTC	CASSSPSAKGVYEQYF
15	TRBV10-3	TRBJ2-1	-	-	TGTGCCATCAGTGCCCAGGACACTACCTACAATGAGCAGTTCTTC	CAISAQDTTYNEQFF
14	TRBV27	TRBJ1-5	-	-	TGTGCCAGCAGCCCAGGACAGATCAATCAGCCCCAGCATTTT	CASSPGQINQPQHF
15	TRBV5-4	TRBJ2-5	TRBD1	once	TGTGCCAGCAGCTTGCTACAGGGGTTACAAGAGACCCAGTACTTC	CASSLLQGLQETQYF
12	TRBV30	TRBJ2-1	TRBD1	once	TGTGCCTGGAGCCGAATATGGGACAGGATATTCTTC	CAWSRIWDRIFF
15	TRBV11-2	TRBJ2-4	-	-	TGTGCCAGCAGCTTAGAACTCATAGCCAAAAACATTCAGTACTTC	CASSLELIAKNIQYF
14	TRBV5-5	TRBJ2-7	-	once	TGTGCCAGCAGGCCCGGGACCCTTTCCTACGAGCAGTACTTC	CASRPGTLSYEQYF
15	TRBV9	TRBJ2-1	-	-	TGTGCCAGCAGCGTAGGGTCAGGAAGGTGGAATGAGCAGTTCTTC	CASSVGSGRWNEQFF
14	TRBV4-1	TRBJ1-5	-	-	TGCGCCAGCAGCCAAGGGTCAGAAAATCAGCCCCAGCATTTT	CASSQGSENQPQHF
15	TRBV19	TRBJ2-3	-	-	TGTGCCAGTAGCCCACAGGGCGTTAGCACAGATACGCAGTATTTT	CASSPQGVSTDTQYF